One and the same sample provided the 30 T cell receptor beta chains below, sequenced in a study of cytomegalovirus exposure and HLA in healthy donors. Primers included in the PCR were 60 Vbeta and 13 Jbeta primers. Repertoires were generated with immunoSEQ multiplex PCR, while TCRdb's copy carries only in-frame clones and drops some. The sample shows around 140,000 clones, approximately 80% of them seen only once. Input material: PBMCs. The receptors derive from a man aged 25-45 years in good health and CMV-seropositive.

The chain links TRBV2 to TRBJ2-6; 8 bases are shared with TRBD1. CDR3 size: 16 residues. V lost 5 bases and J lost 2; bases outside the gene matches: 5. Germline CDR1 reads SNHLY; CDR2 reads FYNNEI. Written as DNA, the CDR3 is TGTGCCAGCAGTCCAGGGGGCGCGGCTGGGGCCAACGTCCTGACTTTC. Its translation is CASSPGGAAGANVLTF.

The chain employs TRBV5-1 and TRBJ2-3; 7 bases are a match to TRBD1. The length of the CDR3 is 14 residues. Germline values: CDR1 SGHRS, CDR2 YFSETQ. V dropped 4 bases and J dropped 2; count of bases not matched to a gene: 4. CDR3 DNA sequence: TGCGCCAGCAGCCTTGGGACAGCCACAGATACGCAGTATTTT. Translating gives CASSLGTATDTQYF.

The genes are TRBV27 and TRBJ2-1; 8 nucleotides line up with TRBD2. CDR3 length: 13 residues. After removal of 6 bases from V and 7 bases from J, the junction contained 5 bases not matched to a gene. CDR1 is MNHEY, CDR2 SMNVEV, per germline (reference sequence). In DNA, the CDR3 is TGTGCCAGCAGCAAGCGGGAGAGTAATGAGCAGTTCTTC. Translating it yields CASSKRESNEQFF.

The gene calls are TRBV9 and TRBJ1-4; D remains unclear. There are 14 residues in the CDR3. Per the germline V gene, CDR1 is SGDLS and CDR2 is YYNGEE. Between the trimmed V and J ends, which lost 0 bases and 7 bases, there was a span of 10 bases. The CDR3 here is CASSVGERGEKLFF. The CDR3 coding sequence is TGTGCCAGCAGCGTAGGCGAAAGAGGTGAAAAACTGTTTTTT.

The chain links TRBV28 to TRBJ2-2, with D unresolved. The CDR3 loop spans 14 amino acids. V was pared by 4 bases and J by 4 bases, with 10 bases between. Germline CDR1 and CDR2: MDHEN and SYDVKM. In DNA, the CDR3 is TGTGCCAGCAGTTCATCAACTTCCACCGGGGAGCTGTTTTTT. Protein sequence: CASSSSTSTGELFF.

This clone was seen only once. V and J are TRBV4-1 and TRBJ1-5, with D possibly being TRBD1 (6 bases). Deletions cut 3 bases from V and 7 bases from J, with 19 bases between. The germline V gene encodes CDR1 MGHRA and CDR2 YSYEKL. The CDR3 is 16 residues long. This CDR3 reads CASSHLQGGSNQPQHF. The CDR3 DNA reads as TGCGCCAGCAGCCACCTACAAGGGGGTTCCAACCAGCCCCAGCATTTT.

The rearrangement joins TRBV2 to TRBJ2-3, with 9 bases lining up with TRBD1. CDR3 size: 16 residues. CDR1 and CDR2 from the germline V gene are SNHLY and FYNNEI. J gave up 3 bases and V 6 bases, and 10 bases lay outside the gene matches. The CDR3 DNA reads as TGTGCCAGCAGCCGAGAGGGACAGGGAGGAACAGATACGCAGTATTTT. Protein product: CASSREGQGGTDTQYF.

The chain joins TRBV6-5 to TRBJ2-1, with 9 bases fitting TRBD2. Germline lookup yields CDR1 MNHEY and CDR2 SVGAGI. The CDR3 is 14 residues long. The V and J ends lost 8 bases and 1 base, in that order; junction bases with no gene match: 3. The CDR3 region is CASVSGGSYNEQFF. The CDR3 DNA reads TGTGCCAGCGTTAGCGGGGGTTCCTACAATGAGCAGTTCTTC.

The chain has TRBV28 and TRBJ2-7; the match to TRBD1 covers 9 bases. The trim removed 3 bases at V and 4 bases at J, leaving 7 bases unmatched. Germline assignment: CDR1 MDHEN and CDR2 SYDVKM. This CDR3 comprises 15 residues. CDR3 amino acids: CASSLAGTGMYEQYF. The CDR3 DNA reads as TGTGCCAGCAGTTTGGCCGGGACAGGGATGTACGAGCAGTACTTC.

With respect to this clone: At one boundary the junction diverges from the germline segment, which might be a read error. The rearrangement uses TRBV4-1 and TRBJ2-3; 8 positions agree with TRBD2. CDR1 and CDR2 (germline): MGHRA, YSYEKL. This CDR3 comprises 18 residues. The CDR3 loop reads CTSSQSQSGGYVGDTQYF. The DNA of the CDR3 is TGCACCAGCAGCCAGTCCCAAAGCGGGGGTTACGTCGGGGATACGCAGTATTTT.

The chain carries TRBV10-3 and TRBJ2-5; 7 nucleotides align to TRBD1. CDR3 length: 14 residues. Per germline, CDR1 ENHRY and CDR2 SYGVKD. Germline trimming cut 2 bases from V and 5 bases from J; bases unmatched to any gene: 5. The CDR3 DNA reads as TGTGCCATCAGTGAGAGACAGGGTATGGAGACCCAGTACTTC. It yields the protein CAISERQGMETQYF.

This sequence joins TRBV10-3 and TRBJ2-3, with TRBD2 matching 8 bases. The CDR3 is 15 amino acids. Unmatched junction bases numbered 1, after V lost 0 bases and J lost 2 bases. CDR1 ENHRY and CDR2 SYGVKD come from the germline V gene. In DNA, the CDR3 is TGTGCCATCAGTGAGTCTAGCGGGGCCACAGATACGCAGTATTTT. It encodes CAISESSGATDTQYF.

The V and J genes are TRBV9 and TRBJ2-5, with 13 bases matching TRBD2. The V and J ends lost 3 bases and 4 bases, in that order; junction bases with no gene match: 3. Per the germline V gene, CDR1 is SGDLS and CDR2 is YYNGEE. The CDR3 consists of 15 residues. This CDR3 reads CASSGLAGGLETQYF. The CDR3 DNA follows: TGTGCCAGCAGCGGACTAGCGGGAGGCTTAGAGACCCAGTACTTC.

The CDR3 region is CASSYPGFEQYF. In DNA, the CDR3 is TGTGCCAGCAGTTACCCGGGATTCGAGCAGTACTTC. The rearrangement uses TRBV6-6 and TRBJ2-7, with D tentatively TRBD2 (5 bases). The V gene lost 2 bases and the J gene lost 6 bases, with 8 bases spanning the gap. Germline V gene data show CDR1 as MNHNY and CDR2 as SVGAGI (reference sequence). This CDR3 is 12 amino acids long.

CDR3: CASSSKQGAGETQYF. The CDR3 nucleotides are TGTGCCAGCAGCTCCAAACAGGGGGCGGGTGAGACCCAGTACTTC. The chain carries TRBV7-2 and TRBJ2-5; 9 positions agree with TRBD1. The CDR3 has 15 amino acids. The ends lost 4 bases at V and 5 bases at J; junction bases unmatched: 8. The germline CDR1 and CDR2 sequences are SGHTA and FQGNSA.

J is TRBJ2-7 and V is TRBV29-1; D may be TRBD2 (5 bases). CDR3 length equals 14 residues. The V end was cut by 5 bases, the J end by 11 bases, with 25 bases between. Per the germline V gene, CDR1 is SQVTM and CDR2 is ANQGSEA. The CDR3 here is CSVSWAGGYTGEYF. In DNA form, the CDR3 reads TGCAGCGTTTCCTGGGCCGGAGGATATACTGGGGAGTACTTC.

This clone was detected once. The chain joins TRBV14 to TRBJ2-2; 7 bases fit TRBD1. The CDR3 extends over 15 amino acids. Germline CDR1 is SGHDN and CDR2 is FVKESK. V gave up 2 bases and J gave up 4 bases; unmatched junction bases: 4. The CDR3 reads CASSQQGQITGELFF. CDR3 bases: TGTGCCAGCAGCCAACAGGGACAGATCACCGGGGAGCTGTTTTTT.

V usage is TRBV7-8 and J usage is TRBJ2-7; 9 nucleotides agree with TRBD2. Unmatched junction bases numbered 3, after V lost 3 bases and J lost 3 bases. Germline CDR1 reads SGHVS; CDR2 reads FQNEAQ. This CDR3 is built from 14 residues. CDR3 amino acids: CASSLGLADYEQYF. In DNA, the CDR3 is TGTGCCAGCAGCTTGGGACTAGCAGACTACGAGCAGTACTTC.

The rearrangement uses TRBV18 and TRBJ2-1, with 7 bases aligning to TRBD2. Germline V gene lookup returns CDR1 KGHSH and CDR2 LQKENI. The CDR3 has 19 residues. V was pared by 3 bases and J by 10 bases, with 24 bases of the junction left unmatched. The CDR3 sequence: CASSPQGGEAGVLNTEQFF. In DNA form, the CDR3 reads TGTGCCAGCTCACCTCAGGGTGGAGAGGCGGGAGTCCTCAATACCGAGCAGTTCTTC.

The sample holds one count of this clone. V is TRBV6-5 and J is TRBJ1-6, with 9 bases identical to TRBD1. CDR1 is MNHEY, CDR2 SVGAGI, per germline. J was trimmed by 8 bases and V by 8 bases; bases with no gene match: 10. The CDR3 runs to 15 residues. CDR3 coding DNA: TGTGCCAGCCAGAGAGGGGACAGGGCTTATTCACCCCTCCACTTT. It encodes CASQRGDRAYSPLHF.

The chain joins TRBV5-1 to TRBJ2-1; D not certain. Germline CDR1 and CDR2: SGHRS and YFSETQ. V was pared by 5 bases and J by 7 bases, with 22 bases between. The CDR3 has 16 residues. CDR3 loop: CASRAEAAANINEQFF. Here the CDR3 DNA reads TGCGCCAGCAGAGCTGAGGCCGCTGCTAACATAAATGAGCAGTTCTTC.

The CDR3 here is CASSLGSGGYGYTF. CDR3 sequence (DNA): TGTGCCAGCAGCTTAGGATCAGGTGGTTATGGCTACACCTTC. V gene TRBV13 combines with J gene TRBJ1-2; the D is unclear. The CDR3 extends over 14 amino acids. The V end lost 0 bases, the J end lost 5 bases, and 10 bases lay between the germline ends. The germline gives CDR1 PRHDT, CDR2 FYEKMQ (reference sequence).

V and J are TRBV28 and TRBJ1-3; D possibly corresponds to TRBD1 (6 bases). The CDR3 extends over 16 amino acids. V dropped 3 bases and J dropped 4 bases, with 16 bases sitting between them. Germline CDR1 reads MDHEN; CDR2 reads SYDVKM. In DNA, the CDR3 is TGTGCCAGCAGTTTTGCAGGGGTAAAGGGAGGAAACACCATATATTTT. Translation: CASSFAGVKGGNTIYF.

The chain carries TRBV19 and TRBJ1-2; D might be TRBD1 (5 bases). Trimming stripped 7 bases from V and 8 bases from J, with 17 bases between. The CDR3 runs 13 residues. From germline, CDR1 is LNHDA and CDR2 SQIVND (reference sequence). CDR3 loop: CASIRDSTSGYTF. CDR3 sequence (DNA): TGTGCCAGTATTCGGGACTCCACTTCGGGCTACACCTTC. The whole variable domain, remainder taken from reference TRBV19 and TRBJ1-2, is DGGITQSPKYLFRKEGQNVTLSCEQNLNHDAMYWYRQDPGQGLRLIYYSQIVNDFQKGDIAEGYSVSREKKESFPLTVTSAQKNPTAFYLCASIRDSTSGYTFGSGTRLTVV.

In DNA, the CDR3 is TGTGCCAGCAGTTTCTTGGACAGGGATACTGAAAAACTGTTTTTT. It translates to CASSFLDRDTEKLFF. The V and J genes are TRBV28 and TRBJ1-4, with 8 bases lining up with TRBD1. J was trimmed by 7 bases and V by 3 bases; bases with no gene match: 7. The CDR3 extends over 15 amino acids. Germline V gene sequence: CDR1 MDHEN, CDR2 SYDVKM. Variable domain in full (rest from reference TRBV28 and TRBJ1-4): DVKVTQSSRYLVKRTGEKVFLECVQDMDHENMFWYRQDPGLGLRLIYFSYDVKMKEKGDIPEGYSVSREKKERFSLILESASTNQTSMYLCASSFLDRDTEKLFFGSGTQLSVL.

The CDR3 DNA reads as TGTGCCACCAGCAGACGGTCTGCCGGGGACTATGGCTACACCTTC. Its translation is CATSRRSAGDYGYTF. The rearrangement uses TRBV15 and TRBJ1-2; D gene ambiguous. There are 15 residues in the CDR3. The V gene lost 2 bases and the J gene lost 3 bases, with 13 bases spanning the gap. Germline CDR1 is LNHNV and CDR2 is YYDKDF (reference sequence).

This chain links TRBV5-1 with TRBJ2-3; no clear D. Between the trimmed V and J ends, which lost 2 bases and 3 bases, there was a span of 7 bases. Per germline, CDR1 SGHRS and CDR2 YFSETQ. The CDR3 has 13 residues. The CDR3 loop is CASSFVQTDTQYF. CDR3 nucleotide sequence: TGCGCCAGCAGCTTTGTACAGACAGATACGCAGTATTTT.

This chain joins TRBV5-1 and TRBJ1-2; 7 positions agree with TRBD1. V lost 3 bases to trimming and J lost 7 bases; unmatched junction nucleotides: 9. Looked up from germline, CDR1 is SGHRS and CDR2 is YFSETQ. This CDR3 spans 14 amino acids. CDR3 protein: CASSSPGQPSGYTF. In DNA form, the CDR3 reads TGCGCCAGCAGCTCTCCGGGACAGCCGAGTGGCTACACCTTC. Looking up the rest from reference TRBV5-1 and TRBJ1-2 gives the full variable domain: KAGVTQTPRYLIKTRGQQVTLSCSPISGHRSVSWYQQTPGQGLQFLFEYFSETQRNKGNFPGRFSGRQFSNSRSEMNVSTLELGDSALYLCASSSPGQPSGYTFGSGTRLTVV.

This clone was picked up one time. V is TRBV30 and J is TRBJ1-5, with D uncertain. Looked up from germline, CDR1 is GTSNPN and CDR2 is SVGIG (reference sequence). CDR3 length: 14 residues. The ends were cut back, 2 bases at V and 3 bases at J, with 11 bases in the middle. The CDR3 is CAWSLDYNNQPQHF. The CDR3 nucleotides are TGTGCCTGGAGTCTCGACTATAACAATCAGCCCCAGCATTTT.

The chain is built from TRBV27 and TRBJ1-6, with no clear D. Germline assignment: CDR1 MNHEY and CDR2 SMNVEV (reference sequence). The V gene lost 1 base and the J gene lost 9 bases, with 10 bases spanning the gap. The CDR3 is 14 residues long. The CDR3 coding sequence is TGTGCCAGCAGTTTATGGGGAGGCGGTTCACCCCTCCACTTT. It codes for CASSLWGGGSPLHF.